Shown below are 24 T cell receptor beta chains from a single sample sequenced in a study of cytomegalovirus exposure and HLA in healthy donors. In the PCR, 60 Vbeta and 13 Jbeta primers were used. Libraries were prepared by immunoSEQ multiplex PCR; TCRdb keeps only in-frame clonotypes and omits some of them. This sample has approximately 150,000 clones, with around three quarters found just once. Material for sequencing was PBMCs. These receptors came from a male donor in good health and CMV-seronegative.

This rearrangement joins TRBV27 to TRBJ2-3, with a possible D match to TRBD1 (6 bases). V dropped 0 bases and J dropped 0 bases, with 7 bases sitting between them. The germline CDR1 and CDR2 sequences are MNHEY and SMNVEV (reference sequence). This CDR3 is built from 15 residues. CDR3 loop: CASSLSDSSTDTQYF. The DNA of the CDR3 is TGTGCCAGCAGTTTATCGGACAGTAGCACAGATACGCAGTATTTT.

This clone showed up just a few times. The chain is built from TRBV6-6 and TRBJ2-5, with TRBD1 matching over 9 bases. The germline V gene encodes CDR1 MNHNY and CDR2 SVGAGI (reference sequence). V was clipped by 5 bases and J by 5 bases; unmatched bases: 6. The CDR3 is made up of 14 amino acids. The CDR3 nucleotides are TGTGCCAGCAGTCCCGGGACAGGGTGGGAGACCCAGTACTTC. It codes for CASSPGTGWETQYF.

The chain joins TRBV27 to TRBJ2-3, with TRBD2 matching 9 bases. In germline, CDR1 is MNHEY, CDR2 SMNVEV (reference sequence). The V segment lost 6 bases and the J segment 3 bases; nucleotides outside the gene matches: 22. This CDR3 comprises 20 residues. CDR3 bases: TGTGCCAGCAGGCCATTCGAGGTTAAGGACGTGGCGGGAGGGACAGATACGCAGTATTTT. Encoded protein: CASRPFEVKDVAGGTDTQYF.

The genes are TRBV14 and TRBJ2-2; D gene uncertain. V dropped 7 bases and J dropped 0 bases, with 9 bases sitting between them. In germline, CDR1 is SGHDN, CDR2 FVKESK. The CDR3 runs 14 residues. The CDR3 DNA reads as TGTGCCAGCAAGTGGCATACGAACACCGGGGAGCTGTTTTTT. Translated: CASKWHTNTGELFF.

A few counts support this clone. J is TRBJ1-1 and V is TRBV7-2, with a weak D call TRBD1 (6 bases). CDR3 length: 14 amino acids. V lost 5 bases to trimming and J lost 4 bases, with 14 bases between them. Per the germline V gene, CDR1 is SGHTA and CDR2 is FQGNSA. The CDR3 region is CASSATGLVTEAFF. The CDR3 region has the DNA TGTGCCAGCAGCGCGACAGGCCTCGTCACTGAAGCTTTCTTT.

CDR3 bases: TGCGCCAGCAGCCTACCAGGGGACGGCTATGGCTACACCTTC. Its translation is CASSLPGDGYGYTF. J is TRBJ1-2 and V is TRBV4-1, with D maybe TRBD1 (6 bases). The V end was cut by 4 bases, the J end by 4 bases, with 13 bases between. From germline, CDR1 is MGHRA and CDR2 YSYEKL. This CDR3 region has 14 residues.

V and J are TRBV5-6 and TRBJ1-2; TRBD1 aligns across 10 bases. Germline values: CDR1 SGHDT, CDR2 YYEEEE. There are 14 residues in the CDR3. After removal of 4 bases from V and 8 bases from J, the junction contained 8 bases not matched to a gene. The CDR3 loop reads CASSPGQGVWGYTF. The CDR3 bases are TGTGCCAGCAGCCCCGGACAGGGGGTTTGGGGCTACACCTTC.

The chain joins TRBV28 to TRBJ2-7; unclear D gene. V lost 1 base to trimming and J lost 10 bases, with 14 bases between them. The germline V gene encodes CDR1 MDHEN and CDR2 SYDVKM. There are 13 residues in the CDR3. CDR3 loop: CASSLSTVRNQYF. The CDR3 DNA reads as TGTGCCAGCAGTTTATCGACTGTCCGGAACCAGTACTTC.

For the CDR3, the DNA is TGTGCCAGTGAGGAGACTCTCCGAGAGACCCAGTACTTC. Protein sequence: CASEETLRETQYF. The chain combines TRBV2 with TRBJ2-5; D uncertain. The germline V gene has CDR1 SNHLY and CDR2 FYNNEI. The CDR3 contains 13 residues. V was clipped by 9 bases and J by 4 bases, with 15 bases between them.

V usage is TRBV2 and J usage is TRBJ2-3; D perhaps matches TRBD1 (6 bases). Looked up from germline, CDR1 is SNHLY and CDR2 is FYNNEI. V lost 1 base, J lost 6 bases, and 14 bases lay in between. This CDR3 has 15 residues. This CDR3 reads CASSEDPGAWDTQYF. The CDR3, as DNA: TGTGCCAGCAGTGAAGACCCAGGGGCCTGGGATACGCAGTATTTT. The full variable domain, in which reference TRBV2 and TRBJ2-3 provide the parts outside the CDR3, is EPEVTQTPSHQVTQMGQEVILRCVPISNHLYFYWYRQILGQKVEFLVSFYNNEISEKSEIFDDQFSVERPDGSNFTLKIRSTKLEDSAMYFCASSEDPGAWDTQYFGPGTRLTVL.

This chain joins TRBV19 and TRBJ2-5, with 7 positions matching TRBD1. With V trimmed by 5 bases and J by 3 bases, 9 bases remained unmatched. CDR3 size: 15 residues. Germline CDR1 reads LNHDA; CDR2 reads SQIVND (reference sequence). CDR3 nucleotide sequence: TGTGCCAGTAGTCCCCGCTGGACAGGAGAAGAGACCCAGTACTTC. Translating it yields CASSPRWTGEETQYF.

This chain connects TRBV28 to TRBJ1-6; 9 bases are shared with TRBD1. J was trimmed by 8 bases and V by 5 bases; bases with no gene match: 4. This CDR3 spans 14 amino acids. Per germline, CDR1 MDHEN and CDR2 SYDVKM. CDR3 residues: CASSGGQGDSPLHF. CDR3 DNA sequence: TGTGCCAGCAGTGGGGGACAGGGAGATTCACCCCTCCACTTT.

The sample holds one count of this clone. J is TRBJ1-2 and V is TRBV4-3; weak D call: TRBD1 (6 bases). Trimming took 0 bases from V and 4 from J, leaving 12 bases between them. Germline CDR1 LGHNA, CDR2 YSLEER. CDR3 length: 15 amino acids. For the CDR3, the DNA is TGCGCCAGCAGCCAAGATTATATGGACAGCTATGGCTACACCTTC. Amino acids: CASSQDYMDSYGYTF.

The J gene is TRBJ1-1, the V gene TRBV27; 7 bases map to TRBD1. This CDR3 has 14 amino acids. Germline CDR1 reads MNHEY; CDR2 reads SMNVEV (reference sequence). Unmatched junction bases numbered 6, after V lost 8 bases and J lost 0 bases. CDR3 sequence (DNA): TGTGCCAGCGGCAGACAGGGAGTGAACACTGAAGCTTTCTTT. It encodes CASGRQGVNTEAFF.

V usage is TRBV29-1 and J usage is TRBJ2-1; D may be TRBD2 (5 bases). Germline V lookup: CDR1 SQVTM, CDR2 ANQGSEA. The germline V and J ends were trimmed by 2 bases and 5 bases, with 16 bases remaining between them. The CDR3 totals 15 residues. The CDR3 DNA sequence: TGCAGCGTTGAATTCCCCAGCGGAACCAACAATGAGCAGTTCTTC. This sequence encodes CSVEFPSGTNNEQFF.

This chain links TRBV19 with TRBJ2-1; 9 positions match TRBD2. This CDR3 is built from 18 residues. Germline V gene sequence: CDR1 LNHDA, CDR2 SQIVND (reference sequence). V lost 7 bases and J lost 5; bases outside the gene matches: 18. CDR3 in DNA: TGTGCCAGTAACACCTGGGCCACAAGAGGCGGGGGGGACAATGAGCAGTTCTTC. Residues: CASNTWATRGGGDNEQFF.

This rearrangement joins TRBV7-9 to TRBJ2-7; D perhaps matches TRBD2 (7 bases). V gave up 5 bases and J gave up 1 base, with 21 bases separating them. Germline V lookup: CDR1 SEHNR, CDR2 FQNEAQ (reference sequence). The CDR3 is made up of 17 amino acids. CDR3 in DNA: TGTGCCAGCAGCCCCGGGACTGGGGGGGACATTTCCTACGAGCAGTACTTC. Translated: CASSPGTGGDISYEQYF.

J is TRBJ1-4 and V is TRBV7-6; D remains unclear. The length of the CDR3 is 16 residues. The V end was cut by 5 bases, the J end by 5 bases, with 18 bases between. Germline V CDR1 and CDR2: SGHVS, FNYEAQ. The CDR3 protein is CASSPTLAGPNEKLFF. CDR3 sequence (DNA): TGTGCCAGCAGCCCTACCTTGGCAGGCCCCAATGAAAAACTGTTTTTT.

The chain employs TRBV11-1 and TRBJ2-7; no clear D. The CDR3 length is 14 residues. Germline CDR1 SGHAT, CDR2 FQDESV (reference sequence). V gave up 0 bases and J gave up 7 bases, with 13 bases separating them. CDR3 bases: TGTGCCAGCAGCTTAGCGACCCCTACTAAGGAGCAGTACTTC. Protein: CASSLATPTKEQYF.

The rearrangement uses TRBV6-1 and TRBJ2-3; TRBD1 might be the D (5 bases). The CDR3 spans 13 residues. Per the germline V gene, CDR1 is MNHNS and CDR2 is SASEGT. The V gene lost 6 bases and the J gene lost 8 bases, with 15 bases spanning the gap. In DNA form, the CDR3 reads TGTGCCAGCAGGGCCACAGGTTTGGGTACGCAGTATTTT. This sequence encodes CASRATGLGTQYF.

The chain uses TRBV6-6 and TRBJ1-5; 8 nucleotides agree with TRBD1. Germline-derived CDR1 and CDR2 are MNHNY and SVGAGI (reference sequence). Trimming at V came to 8 bases and at J to 5 bases, leaving 5 bases not matched to a gene. The CDR3 consists of 13 residues. DNA for the CDR3: TGTGCCAGCCGGACAGGGTTTGATCAGCCCCAGCATTTT. As protein: CASRTGFDQPQHF.

The J gene is TRBJ1-1, the V gene TRBV29-1, with 7 bases fitting TRBD1. The junction had 4 bases not matched to a gene; V was cut back by 7 bases and J by 2 bases. The V gene's germline CDR1 is SQVTM and CDR2 ANQGSEA. This CDR3 spans 12 amino acids. The CDR3 here is CSGGQVNTEAFF. For the CDR3, the DNA is TGCAGCGGTGGACAGGTAAACACTGAAGCTTTCTTT.

The gene calls are TRBV7-3 and TRBJ2-1; tentatively, D is TRBD2 (8 bases). The CDR3 is 15 amino acids. Germline CDR1 and CDR2: SGHTA and FQGTGA. Between the trimmed V and J ends, which lost 6 bases and 4 bases, there was a span of 16 bases. The CDR3 DNA reads as TGTGCCAGCAGGGGTAGCGGGACAGCTTACAATGAGCAGTTCTTC. Translation: CASRGSGTAYNEQFF.

The chain combines TRBV28 with TRBJ2-5; 8 bases line up with TRBD2. Germline V CDR1 and CDR2: MDHEN, SYDVKM. The CDR3 loop spans 13 amino acids. With 7 bases clipped from V and 7 bases from J, the junction kept 8 bases outside the gene matches. CDR3 coding DNA: TGTGCCAGCATCTTGCGGGGGGTCGGGACCCAGTACTTC. Its protein product is CASILRGVGTQYF.